Below, 5 T cell receptor beta chains from the same sample are listed, as sequenced in a study of shared clonotypes between healthy human individuals. The protocol was immunoSEQ multiplex PCR, while the TCRdb copy is restricted to in-frame clones and leaves out a portion. Of about 2.1 million clones listed, about 94% are singletons. Positive CCR7 selection of CD45RO-negative cells yielded the naive CD8 cells, and terminally differentiated effector memory CD45RA+ cells were excluded. Sequences were obtained from naive CD8+ T cells from PBMCs. These receptors were collected from a man aged 18 to 30 in good health. Some clones in this sample may be carry-over from other donors' samples.

The genes are TRBV25-1 and TRBJ2-1; 10 nucleotides line up with TRBD1. The CDR3 is 16 residues long. J lost 4 bases, V lost 5 bases, and 8 bases had no gene match. CDR1 is MGHDK, CDR2 SYGVNS, per germline. CDR3 bases: TGTGCCAGCAGTACCAATCGGGACAGGGGTTACAATGAGCAGTTCTTC. Its protein product is CASSTNRDRGYNEQFF.

Worth noting for this clone: The same CDR3 arises from other DNA sequences in this sample as well. The V call is TRBV6-5, the J call TRBJ1-2; no definite D call. This CDR3 contains 14 residues. Germline assignment: CDR1 MNHEY and CDR2 SVGAGI. The V and J ends lost 0 bases and 0 bases respectively, with 5 bases between them. The CDR3 reads CASSYSQTNYGYTF. CDR3 coding DNA: TGTGCCAGCAGTTACTCGCAGACTAACTATGGCTACACCTTC.

This clone was found once. The J gene is TRBJ2-2, the V gene TRBV19, with D possibly called TRBD1 or TRBD2 (5 bases each). Germline V gene sequence: CDR1 LNHDA, CDR2 SQIVND (reference sequence). The germline V and J ends were trimmed by 7 bases and 4 bases, with 16 bases remaining between them. The CDR3 runs 15 residues. CDR3 in DNA: TGTGCCAGTACCCTAATTAGTGGGGGCACCGGGGAGCTGTTTTTT. It codes for CASTLISGGTGELFF. Based on the CDR3 plus reference TRBV19 and TRBJ2-2, the full variable domain is DGGITQSPKYLFRKEGQNVTLSCEQNLNHDAMYWYRQDPGQGLRLIYYSQIVNDFQKGDIAEGYSVSREKKESFPLTVTSAQKNPTAFYLCASTLISGGTGELFFGEGSRLTVL.

The V gene is TRBV5-6, the J gene TRBJ2-7, with D possibly being TRBD1 or TRBD2 (6 bases each). This CDR3 has 15 residues. Germline V gene data show CDR1 as SGHDT and CDR2 as YYEEEE. V was shortened by 1 base and J by 0 bases, with 11 bases between the two germline ends. The CDR3 region has the DNA TGTGCCAGCAGCTTGCCGGGGGCCGGCTCCTACGAGCAGTACTTC. Translated: CASSLPGAGSYEQYF. The full variable domain, with the rest looked up from reference TRBV5-6 and TRBJ2-7, is DAGVTQSPTHLIKTRGQQVTLRCSPKSGHDTVSWYQQALGQGPQFIFQYYEEEERQRGNFPDRFSGHQFPNYSSELNVNALLLGDSALYLCASSLPGAGSYEQYFGPGTRLTVT.

This chain connects TRBV7-2 to TRBJ2-7; no clear D. The CDR3 spans 14 residues. Trimming left V 1 base short and J 3 bases short, with 10 bases between. From germline, CDR1 is SGHTA and CDR2 FQGNSA. For the CDR3, the DNA is TGTGCCAGCAGCTTAGGTCTTGGCGGCTACGAGCAGTACTTC. Its protein is CASSLGLGGYEQYF.